The 5 T cell receptor beta chains reported below all come from one sample, sequenced in a study of T cells after yellow fever vaccination. TCRdb called the 5' RACE reads again in MiXCR, with one record for every CDR3 protein. This sample yields 300,000 or so distinct CDR3 sequences, of which 3% to 4.5% are seen a single time; roughly 24% belongs to the top ten. This specimen was PBMCs, taken 5 days after the yellow fever booster vaccination. All receptors come from a man younger than 30 who received the YFV17D yellow fever vaccine.

The gene calls are TRBV27 and TRBJ2-3; D may be TRBD1 (5 bases). Trimming cost V 3 bases and J 1 base, with 14 bases left between them. There are 16 residues in the CDR3. Germline V gene data show CDR1 as MNHEY and CDR2 as SMNVEV (reference sequence). CDR3 residues: CASSFQGLVGTDTQYF. In DNA form, the CDR3 reads TGTGCCAGCAGTTTCCAGGGCCTCGTGGGCACAGATACGCAGTATTTT.

This clonotype was recorded at least ten times. This chain connects TRBV15 to TRBJ1-5; the D gene is possibly TRBD1 (5 bases). With 3 bases removed from V and 4 bases from J, the gap between germline ends came to 16 bases. The CDR3 sequence is 16 residues long. CDR1 is LNHNV and CDR2 is YYDKDF in the germline V gene (reference sequence). CDR3 protein: CATSRAAGTANQPQHF. The CDR3 bases are TGTGCCACCAGCAGGGCGGCCGGGACGGCGAATCAGCCCCAGCATTTT.

In its sample, this clonotype was seen many times. V and J are TRBV5-1 and TRBJ1-6, with D unresolved. This CDR3 region has 15 residues. V was cut by 3 bases and J by 10 bases, with 17 bases left in between. Germline V gene data show CDR1 as SGHRS and CDR2 as YFSETQ. The CDR3 DNA follows: TGCGCCAGCAGCTATACGTTGGGCCCCGACTCACCCCTCCACTTT. Translated: CASSYTLGPDSPLHF.

This clonotype was seen a few times. The J gene is TRBJ1-2, the V gene TRBV7-9; no reliable D call. V was pared by 3 bases and J by 6 bases, with 8 bases between. Germline CDR1 is SEHNR and CDR2 is FQNEAQ (reference sequence). This CDR3 comprises 12 residues. In DNA form, the CDR3 reads TGTGCCAGCAGCTTGCCACCGCATGGCTACACCTTC. Amino acid sequence: CASSLPPHGYTF.

This clonotype was recorded at least ten times. The chain carries TRBV7-2 and TRBJ2-1, with 13 bases matching TRBD2. V shed 6 bases and J 4 bases; nucleotides not matched to a gene: 3. The CDR3 extends over 15 amino acids. CDR1 is SGHTA and CDR2 is FQGNSA in the germline V gene. Here the CDR3 reads CASRPTSGGYNEQFF. The CDR3 DNA follows: TGTGCCAGCAGACCGACTAGCGGGGGGTACAATGAGCAGTTCTTC. Variable domain in full (rest from reference TRBV7-2 and TRBJ2-1): GAGVSQSPSNKVTEKGKDVELRCDPISGHTALYWYRQSLGQGLEFLIYFQGNSAPDKSGLPSDRFSAERTGGSVSTLTIQRTQQEDSAVYLCASRPTSGGYNEQFFGPGTRLTVL.